A single TCR beta chain is shown here with its context. What antigen it recognizes has not been identified. No clone much larger than this one lies a single base away; base qualities are absent. Following the manufacturer's recommendations, the immunoSEQ kit was used to generate TCR beta libraries from genomic DNA. To prepare the libraries, a first multiplex PCR with proprietary primers was run, followed by a second PCR that added unique barcodes, and a bead cleanup was done after each round. A kit-provided positive control reaction and a negative control reaction were included in every sample batch. The final libraries were assessed on an Agilent 4200 TapeStation D1000 ScreenTape, pooled by volume, and quantified by qPCR. Sequencing was performed on an Illumina NextSeq500 with a MidOutput 150-cycle cartridge, and 156 Read1 and 15 Index1 cycles were run with kit custom primers. The pooled library was loaded at around 1 pM, and around 20% PhiX control was spiked in. Under the source paper's analysis protocol: The vendor-processed data were analyzed in R, and a clonotype was defined as all T cells that share the same CDR3 nucleotide sequence. In the clone abundance analyses, frequencies in each sample were normalized to that sample's 10,000 most abundant clones. Public T cell clones, averaging fewer than five per sample, were removed before analysis. An abundance difference of at least 32-fold between compartments was the criterion for calling clonotypes tumor-enriched or baseline blood-enriched. A beta-binomial differential abundance model was used to identify clonotypes that were expanded or contracted between blood time points. Similarity between tumor and blood repertoires was quantified using the Baroni-Urbani and Buser coefficient, and groups were compared with two-tailed Wilcoxon tests in R. The table comes from immuneACCESS by way of TCRdb, which keeps in-frame sequences with V and J called. Part of the clones is missing from these tables; in studies checked, under half for an unresolved V gene and the rest for unknown reasons. V and J calls and clone size come straight from that table; D and trimming were deduced from the DNA. For this sample the table gives around 45,000 clones, of which over 80% were detected only once. Of the sample, roughly 30% is held by the ten largest clones.

The sample originates from a study of radiation and T cells in renal cell carcinoma (TCRdb year 2020). With respect to the entire study: In total, 50 to 55 samples, comprising 26 tumors and some 27 peripheral blood samples, were subjected to TCR beta sequencing. The last blood draw happened 4 weeks after radiation, timed to coincide with nephrectomy. Across all 55 or so samples, over 4,000,000 unique CDR3 nucleotide sequences encoding approximately 3,000,000 unique CDR3 amino acid sequences were identified. What the work shows at the level of the full study, not this receptor alone: An increase in top tumor clonotypes in blood was observed from baseline to 2 weeks post-radiation, followed by contraction by 4 weeks, which was taken to suggest transient expansion of tumor-resident clones. Blood repertoire dynamics were not followed beyond 4 weeks after treatment. Because pretreatment tumor biopsies were not available, the baseline intratumoral presence of clonotypes could not be determined. Effects of radiation dose or scheduling on the TCR repertoire could not be addressed with the single-armed trial design.

Taken with the paper, the label for time point translates to: blood 4 weeks post-SBRT, at nephrectomy. Taken with the paper, the label for treatment or condition translates to: 15 Gy SBRT to primary tumor, nephrectomy 4 weeks later. The samples were drawn from a clinical trial, where primary renal cell carcinomas were treated with 15 Gy of stereotactic body radiation therapy and then removed by nephrectomy 4 weeks afterward. To follow tumor-enriched clonotypes, serial peripheral blood was collected from radiation-treated patients at baseline and at 2 weeks and 4 weeks after SBRT. All patients had renal cell carcinoma with clear cell pathology. Genomic DNA for TCR sequencing was prepared using the QIAamp DNA Blood Mini Kit (Qiagen). Only samples passing all quality control checks were included in the analyses. There are 13 amino acids in the CDR3, from cysteine to phenylalanine inclusive. Only the CDR3 portion is preserved as DNA: 39 bases, with reading frame beginning at the first base. Based on the germline V gene, the CDR1 and CDR2 sequences are SGHNT and YENEEA. Clipping removes 8 bases from V and 1 base from J, with 1 as the unmatched junction base count.

Here the sequenced sample was blood, taken from a patient whose treatment included radiotherapy and nephrectomy. The rearranged chain carries TRBV11-3 and TRBJ1-1; 10 central bases correspond to TRBD1. This clonotype originated in a woman between 65 and 79 years old with renal cell carcinoma. The CDR3 has the sequence CASGTGANTEAFF. The bases read TGTGCCAGCGGGACAGGGGCGAACACTGAAGCTTTCTTT.